The source of this T cell receptor beta chain is a study of T-cell memory formation after mild COVID-19. TCRdb reprocessed the 5' RACE reads with MiXCR, giving one entry per CDR3 protein. This sample carries roughly 600,000 distinct CDR3 sequences, roughly 17% of them seen once, and the ten largest clones take around 12%. Worth noting for this clonotype: Its antigen is unknown.

Study results and limitations: There were some responding clones in pre-infection memory, which suggested that cross-reactive memory had joined. Nothing showed for sure that second-wave clones peaking on day 37 were SARS-CoV-2 specific. Shrinking CD4+ clones resided mostly in CM and EM, and CD8+ ones in EMRA.

Trimming removed 5 bases from V and 8 bases from J, with 12 bases in between. Germline V gene sequence: CDR1 SGHTA, CDR2 FQGNSA. The CDR3 spans 12 residues. The clonotype was recovered from an adult woman who had mild COVID-19 (a few samples of this study predate the infection). Cell type and time point are not known. V and J are TRBV7-2 and TRBJ1-2; the D is unclear. Sequencing was carried out using PBMCs or a T cell subset sorted from them (not recorded which). CDR3 nucleotides: TGTGCCAGCAGCCCGCTAAGAAAGGGCTACACCTTC. Its protein is CASSPLRKGYTF.